The next 14 T cell receptor beta chains were all read from a single sample in a study of CD8 T cells in ankylosing spondylitis. TCRdb reprocessed the 5' RACE reads with MiXCR, giving one entry per CDR3 protein. The sample holds roughly 40,000 distinct CDR3 sequences; roughly 2.5% are singletons and the top ten take about 4.5%. The source material was blood, either unsorted or a sorted T cell fraction (not recorded which). The source of these receptors is a male donor with ankylosing spondylitis or in good health (not recorded which).

This clonotype was seen ten or more times. This rearrangement joins TRBV9 to TRBJ2-3; D ambiguous. This CDR3 has 14 amino acids. V was cut by 3 bases and J by 4 bases, with 12 bases left in between. Germline CDR1 and CDR2: SGDLS and YYNGEE. CDR3: CASSAIVSSDTQYF. For the CDR3, the DNA is TGTGCCAGCAGCGCCATTGTTTCGTCAGATACGCAGTATTTT. The full variable domain, its missing parts supplied by reference TRBV9 and TRBJ2-3, is DSGVTQTPKHLITATGQRVTLRCSPRSGDLSVYWYQQSLDQGLQFLIQYYNGEERAKGNILERFSAQQFPDLHSELNLSSLELGDSALYFCASSAIVSSDTQYFGPGTRLTVL.

This clonotype was counted at least ten times. The chain links TRBV9 to TRBJ2-7; the match to TRBD1 covers 8 bases. V was clipped by 2 bases and J by 2 bases; unmatched bases: 6. The CDR3 loop spans 15 amino acids. In germline, CDR1 is SGDLS, CDR2 YYNGEE. As DNA, the CDR3 is TGTGCCAGCAGCGTCTCCGGGACAGGTACCTACGAGCAGTACTTC. The encoded protein is CASSVSGTGTYEQYF.

In its sample, this clonotype was seen many times. The chain recombines TRBV9 with TRBJ2-5; 7 nucleotides agree with TRBD2. The trim removed 2 bases at V and 2 bases at J, leaving 6 bases unmatched. The CDR3 is 15 amino acids. Germline V lookup: CDR1 SGDLS, CDR2 YYNGEE. In DNA, the CDR3 is TGTGCCAGCAGCGTGTCCCCTAGCGGACAAGAGACCCAGTACTTC. This gives the protein CASSVSPSGQETQYF.

This clonotype came up many times. The chain recombines TRBV9 with TRBJ2-3; D may be TRBD2 (6 bases). Deletions cut 2 bases from V and 6 bases from J, with 13 bases between. Germline CDR1 is SGDLS and CDR2 is YYNGEE. The length of the CDR3 is 14 residues. CDR3 protein: CASSVRELEDTQYF. The DNA of the CDR3 is TGTGCCAGCAGCGTTCGGGAGTTAGAGGATACGCAGTATTTT.

This sequence joins TRBV9 and TRBJ2-4, with TRBD1 identical over 7 bases. CDR3 size: 16 residues. Germline values: CDR1 SGDLS, CDR2 YYNGEE. The J segment lost 15 bases and the V segment lost 3 bases, leaving 21 bases of the junction unmatched. The CDR3 DNA sequence: TGTGCCAGCAGCGCCTTAGACGCCGGGACAGATAGCGTTCGGTACTTC. Protein sequence: CASSALDAGTDSVRYF.

This clonotype appeared a few times. This may be a read error, as it is one base from a much larger clone. This rearrangement joins TRBV9 to TRBJ2-5; no definite D call. This CDR3 comprises 14 residues. Looked up from germline, CDR1 is SGDLS and CDR2 is YYNGEE. The CDR3 reads CDSSVGSKQETQYF. The CDR3, as DNA: TGTGACAGCAGCGTAGGGTCGAAGCAAGAGACCCAGTACTTC.

This clonotype has ten or more counts. The CDR3 DNA reads TGTGCCAGCAGCGTAAGGGCGACTAACGGTCCCTACAATGAGCAGTTCTTC. Amino acids: CASSVRATNGPYNEQFF. This chain connects TRBV9 to TRBJ2-1, with D maybe TRBD2 (5 bases). The CDR3 has 17 amino acids. Per the germline V gene, CDR1 is SGDLS and CDR2 is YYNGEE. The V end lost 1 base, the J end lost 2 bases, and 16 bases lay between the germline ends.

This clonotype was detected many times. This chain connects TRBV9 to TRBJ2-2; D is uncertain. The CDR3 runs to 16 residues. Between the trimmed V and J ends, which lost 0 bases and 0 bases, there was a span of 9 bases. Germline CDR1 reads SGDLS; CDR2 reads YYNGEE. The CDR3 DNA reads TGTGCCAGCAGCGTAGCGGCTGAGTCGAACACCGGGGAGCTGTTTTTT. Its protein product is CASSVAAESNTGELFF.

This clonotype was recorded many times. The chain carries TRBV9 and TRBJ2-2; D could derive from TRBD1 or TRBD2 (5 bases each). The germline V gene has CDR1 SGDLS and CDR2 YYNGEE. V was cut by 0 bases and J by 6 bases, with 15 bases left in between. This CDR3 is 16 amino acids long. The CDR3 is CASSVGIRGRPGELFF. As DNA, the CDR3 is TGTGCCAGCAGCGTAGGTATTCGGGGCCGCCCCGGGGAGCTGTTTTTT.

This clonotype was seen more than once but under ten times. The V gene is TRBV9, the J gene TRBJ1-2; D gene unclear. There are 13 residues in the CDR3. V was shortened by 3 bases and J by 3 bases, with 9 bases between the two germline ends. Germline CDR1 SGDLS, CDR2 YYNGEE. This CDR3 is CASSADGHYGYTF. The CDR3 DNA follows: TGTGCCAGCAGCGCCGACGGGCACTATGGCTACACCTTC.

The table lists this clonotype with many counts. The chain combines TRBV9 with TRBJ2-5; no definite D call. The CDR3 has 13 residues. Deletions cut 0 bases from V and 5 bases from J, with 8 bases between. CDR1 and CDR2 (germline): SGDLS, YYNGEE. The CDR3: CASSVAVGETQYF. The CDR3, as DNA: TGTGCCAGCAGCGTAGCGGTTGGGGAGACCCAGTACTTC.

This clonotype came up many times. V and J are TRBV9 and TRBJ2-3, with D uncertain. Germline CDR1 and CDR2: SGDLS and YYNGEE. This CDR3 spans 14 amino acids. V lost 2 bases to trimming and J lost 2 bases, with 9 bases between them. In DNA form, the CDR3 reads TGTGCCAGCAGCGTGAGGTCTCCCACAGATACGCAGTATTTT. Encoded protein: CASSVRSPTDTQYF.

This clonotype has a count of ten or more. This chain's CDR3 is CASNPGGLSGEAFF. CDR3 nucleotides: TGTGCCAGCAATCCAGGGGGCCTTTCGGGTGAAGCTTTCTTT. V is TRBV9 and J is TRBJ1-1; 8 bases map to TRBD1. The V and J ends lost 6 bases and 7 bases, in that order; junction bases with no gene match: 11. Germline V gene data show CDR1 as SGDLS and CDR2 as YYNGEE. The CDR3 contains 14 residues.

This clonotype has at least ten counts. The chain uses TRBV9 and TRBJ2-7; D may be TRBD1 (6 bases). The length of the CDR3 is 13 residues. V lost 3 bases to trimming and J lost 4 bases, with 11 bases between them. In germline, CDR1 is SGDLS, CDR2 YYNGEE. The CDR3 nucleotides read TGTGCCAGCAGCGGGACAGACCATTACGAGCAGTACTTC. Translated, it gives CASSGTDHYEQYF.